The clone carrying this TCR beta chain was observed a single time. Trimming pared 5 bases from V and 1 base from J, leaving 12 bases between. The CDR3 is 15 residues long. From germline, CDR1 is SGHVS and CDR2 FQNEAQ. This entry comes from a study of shared clonotypes between healthy human individuals. The assay was immunoSEQ multiplex PCR, and TCRdb's table has in-frame clones only and misses some. Of 2,500,000 or so clones listed, approximately 90% are singletons. The clonotype was recovered from a man aged 18-30 years in good health. Some clones in this sample may be carry-over from other donors' samples. This rearrangement joins TRBV7-8 to TRBJ2-1, with unresolved D. The sequenced material came from naive CD4+ T cells from PBMCs. Subset given: CD45RA+ positively selected. CDR3 protein: CASSQARWSYNEQFF. CDR3 DNA: TGTGCCAGCAGCCAGGCTAGATGGTCCTACAATGAGCAGTTCTTC. The entire variable domain, with the rest obtained from reference TRBV7-8 and TRBJ2-1, is as follows: GAGVSQSPRYKVAKRGQDVALRCDPISGHVSLFWYQQALGQGPEFLTYFQNEAQLDKSGLPSDRFFAERPEGSVSTLKIQRTQQEDSAVYLCASSQARWSYNEQFFGPGTRLTVL.